Here is one T cell receptor beta chain with its context. Antigen: not known. Being one base from a much bigger clone, this may be a read error. This entry belongs to a study of CD8+CD57+ T cells in acquired aplastic anemia. Profiling that covered TCR beta VDJ and CDR3 relied on genomic DNA as its template. One entry per CDR3 protein results from TCRdb running MiXCR on the reads. The sample carries around 130,000 distinct CDR3 sequences, 48% recorded once. Notes on the study in general: For CD8+ Simpson's diversity, patients and controls showed no significant difference. Overlap between patients and controls comprised 25 to 30 CD8+ CDR3 sequences.

Between the trimmed V and J ends, which lost 1 base and 3 bases, there was a span of 19 bases. This CDR3 contains 17 residues. CDR1 and CDR2 from the germline V gene are SGHAT and FQNNGV. The sample consisted of sorted CD4+, CD8+, or CD8+CD57+ T cells (not recorded which) from PBMCs. This chain links TRBV11-2 with TRBJ2-7; D may be TRBD2 (6 bases). This TCR was sampled from a human donor in good health, serving as a control. The CDR3 DNA sequence: TGTGCCAGCAGCTTAGTGGGCAGTTGGGGAGGCTTCTACGAGCAGTACTTC. Protein: CASSLVGSWGGFYEQYF.